These 23 T cell receptor beta chains came from one sample sequenced in a study of blood T cell repertoires in COVID-19. Assay: immunoSEQ multiplex PCR; the TCRdb copy retains only in-frame clones and omits some. The table has tens of thousands of clones, around 80% seen once. Sequences were obtained from peripheral blood. The source is a human donor in a cohort sampled during active or convalescent COVID-19.

Here the CDR3 reads CASSCQPRDSYNEKLFF. The CDR3 coding sequence is TGTGCCAGCAGTTGCCAACCCCGGGACAGTTATAATGAAAAACTGTTTTTT. The chain couples TRBV28 to TRBJ1-4, with 7 bases matching TRBD1. The germline V gene encodes CDR1 MDHEN and CDR2 SYDVKM. Unmatched junction bases numbered 12, after V lost 4 bases and J lost 4 bases. The CDR3 covers 17 residues.

This clone appeared many times. The rearrangement uses TRBV7-3 and TRBJ1-1, with 7 bases matching TRBD1. With V trimmed by 3 bases and J by 3 bases, 1 base remained unmatched. Germline lookup yields CDR1 SGHTA and CDR2 FQGTGA. CDR3 length equals 13 residues. The CDR3 reads CASSFGQDTEAFF. The CDR3 DNA follows: TGTGCCAGCAGCTTTGGACAGGACACTGAAGCTTTCTTT.

V is TRBV29-1 and J is TRBJ1-2, with D tentatively TRBD1 (5 bases). Trimming left V 4 bases short and J 8 bases short, with 20 bases between. The CDR3 totals 14 residues. Germline V CDR1 and CDR2: SQVTM, ANQGSEA. The CDR3 nucleotides read TGCAGCGTTGGGGGGGAAGGTGGGCCGAGGGGCTACACCTTC. It codes for CSVGGEGGPRGYTF.

This clone has just a few counts. V gene TRBV5-4 combines with J gene TRBJ1-3; D call uncertain. V was trimmed by 4 bases and J by 8 bases, leaving 22 bases between them. CDR1 and CDR2 from the germline V gene are SGHNT and YYREEE (reference sequence). The CDR3 contains 16 residues. Here the CDR3 DNA reads TGTGCCAGCAGCCGGCCCGACCGAGACGTCGGGGACACCATATATTTT. It encodes CASSRPDRDVGDTIYF. The full variable domain, rest sourced from reference TRBV5-4 and TRBJ1-3, is ETGVTQSPTHLIKTRGQQVTLRCSSQSGHNTVSWYQQALGQGPQFIFQYYREEENGRGNFPPRFSGLQFPNYSSELNVNALELDDSALYLCASSRPDRDVGDTIYFGEGSWLTVV.

The count of this clone is one. The chain joins TRBV5-6 to TRBJ1-1; D uncertain. Germline CDR1 reads SGHDT; CDR2 reads YYEEEE. V was trimmed by 2 bases and J by 5 bases, leaving 7 bases between them. This CDR3 is 12 amino acids long. In DNA, the CDR3 is TGTGCCAGCAGCTTTAGCGGTACTGAAGCTTTCTTT. Translating gives CASSFSGTEAFF.

This clone was counted a single time. The V and J genes are TRBV6-5 and TRBJ2-5; 14 nucleotides line up with TRBD2. This CDR3 has 15 amino acids. CDR1 is MNHEY, CDR2 SVGAGI, per germline. Trimming cost V 5 bases and J 4 bases; bases outside gene matches: 3. As DNA, the CDR3 is TGTGCCAGCAGTCACGGGACTAGCGGGAGAGAGACCCAGTACTTC. Its protein product is CASSHGTSGRETQYF.

The chain uses TRBV5-6 and TRBJ1-6, with D maybe TRBD1 (6 bases). Trimming left V 2 bases short and J 19 bases short, with 19 bases between. The CDR3 is made up of 13 amino acids. Germline V gene data show CDR1 as SGHDT and CDR2 as YYEEEE. The CDR3 spells CASSFVGRGFLHF. In DNA, the CDR3 is TGTGCCAGCAGCTTCGTCGGCAGGGGCTTCCTTCACTTT.

This clone was seen only once. The chain employs TRBV12-3 or TRBV12-4 and TRBJ2-2; the D gene is possibly TRBD1 (5 bases). Trimming left V 3 bases short and J 5 bases short, with 7 bases between. The CDR3 is made up of 13 amino acids. DNA for the CDR3: TGTGCCAGCAGTTTCCAGGGTACCGGGGAGCTGTTTTTT. Residues: CASSFQGTGELFF.

The V call is TRBV5-1, the J call TRBJ1-1, with a weak D call TRBD1 (5 bases). This CDR3 spans 13 amino acids. Germline V CDR1 and CDR2: SGHRS, YFSETQ. Deletions cut 2 bases from V and 5 bases from J, with 10 bases between. The CDR3 DNA is TGCGCCAGCAGCTTATCCAGGGCAACTGAAGCTTTCTTT. It encodes CASSLSRATEAFF.

V usage is TRBV30 and J usage is TRBJ2-7; no firm D call. Germline V CDR1 and CDR2: GTSNPN, SVGIG (reference sequence). V was shortened by 0 bases and J by 4 bases, with 10 bases between the two germline ends. CDR3 length equals 13 residues. The CDR3 DNA is TGTGCCTGGAGTGTGGGCGATGGATACGAGCAGTACTTC. It codes for CAWSVGDGYEQYF.

This chain joins TRBV6-6 and TRBJ2-6; 11 bases map to TRBD1. The junction had 16 bases not matched to a gene; V was cut back by 6 bases and J by 0 bases. The CDR3 has 21 residues. Germline V gene lookup returns CDR1 MNHNY and CDR2 SVGAGI (reference sequence). DNA for the CDR3: TGTGCCAGCAGCTTAATGTTTCCGGGACAGGGGGTAAACTCTGGGGCCAACGTCCTGACTTTC. Protein product: CASSLMFPGQGVNSGANVLTF.

V gene TRBV9 combines with J gene TRBJ1-2, with TRBD1 identical over 7 bases. Germline CDR1 SGDLS, CDR2 YYNGEE. This CDR3 has 17 amino acids. V lost 0 bases to trimming and J lost 1 base; unmatched junction nucleotides: 9. Written as DNA, the CDR3 is TGTGCCAGCAGCGTAGGCGGACAGGTGGGGCATAACTATGGCTACACCTTC. Residues: CASSVGGQVGHNYGYTF. Based on the CDR3 plus reference TRBV9 and TRBJ1-2, the full variable domain is DSGVTQTPKHLITATGQRVTLRCSPRSGDLSVYWYQQSLDQGLQFLIQYYNGEERAKGNILERFSAQQFPDLHSELNLSSLELGDSALYFCASSVGGQVGHNYGYTFGSGTRLTVV.

The V call is TRBV10-3, the J call TRBJ2-6, with 11 bases lining up with TRBD1. CDR3 size: 16 residues. CDR1 is ENHRY and CDR2 is SYGVKD in the germline V gene. V lost 6 bases to trimming and J lost 2 bases; unmatched junction nucleotides: 3. The CDR3 protein is CAIRGTGGTGANVLTF. The CDR3 DNA is TGTGCCATCAGGGGGACAGGGGGGACTGGGGCCAACGTCCTGACTTTC.

The CDR3 is CASRTGPGNTIYF. The CDR3 nucleotides are TGTGCCAGTAGGACAGGGCCCGGAAACACCATATATTTT. The V gene is TRBV19, the J gene TRBJ1-3, with TRBD1 identical over 7 bases. With V trimmed by 6 bases and J by 4 bases, 3 bases remained unmatched. Germline assignment: CDR1 LNHDA and CDR2 SQIVND (reference sequence). The CDR3 extends over 13 amino acids.

Only a few counts were recorded for this clone. The chain employs TRBV5-1 and TRBJ2-3, with 12 nucleotides matching TRBD2. V lost 2 bases, J lost 3 bases, and 1 base stayed unmatched. From germline, CDR1 is SGHRS and CDR2 YFSETQ. The CDR3 is 15 amino acids. DNA for the CDR3: TGCGCCAGCAGCTTCACTAGCGGGGGGACAGATACGCAGTATTTT. Translation gives CASSFTSGGTDTQYF.

The chain is built from TRBV5-6 and TRBJ1-2, with D unclear. Trimming removed 0 bases from V and 0 bases from J, with 12 bases in between. The germline gives CDR1 SGHDT, CDR2 YYEEEE. The CDR3 contains 16 residues. This chain's CDR3 is CASSLVPDYTNYGYTF. For the CDR3, the DNA is TGTGCCAGCAGCTTGGTGCCGGACTATACTAACTATGGCTACACCTTC.

The CDR3 DNA sequence: TGCGCCAGCAGCCAAGCACAGACAAATAATTCACCCCTCCACTTT. It encodes CASSQAQTNNSPLHF. The chain joins TRBV4-1 to TRBJ1-6, with D unresolved. The germline V gene has CDR1 MGHRA and CDR2 YSYEKL. This CDR3 comprises 15 residues. V dropped 1 base and J dropped 5 bases, with 9 bases sitting between them.

V is TRBV6-1 and J is TRBJ1-5, with a possible D match to TRBD1 (5 bases). CDR3 length equals 16 residues. The germline V gene encodes CDR1 MNHNS and CDR2 SASEGT. Trimming took off 1 base at V and 2 bases at J, with 12 bases between the two ends. The CDR3 coding sequence is TGTGCCAGCAGTGAAGGCCAGGGTAGGGGCAATCAGCCCCAGCATTTT. It translates to CASSEGQGRGNQPQHF.

The genes are TRBV5-1 and TRBJ1-4, with D perhaps TRBD1 (6 bases). CDR1 SGHRS and CDR2 YFSETQ come from the germline V gene. This CDR3 has 17 amino acids. V lost 4 bases and J 0 bases, leaving 16 bases between the germline ends. DNA for the CDR3: TGCGCCAGCAGCCGGGCCTACAGGGAGTCAACTAATGAAAAACTGTTTTTT. It specifies CASSRAYRESTNEKLFF. The full variable domain, completed using reference TRBV5-1 and TRBJ1-4, is KAGVTQTPRYLIKTRGQQVTLSCSPISGHRSVSWYQQTPGQGLQFLFEYFSETQRNKGNFPGRFSGRQFSNSRSEMNVSTLELGDSALYLCASSRAYRESTNEKLFFGSGTQLSVL.

Regarding this clone: The same CDR3 can be traced to other DNA sequences in this sample. This rearrangement joins TRBV5-1 to TRBJ1-1; 8 bases fit TRBD1. J gave up 1 base and V 4 bases, and 3 bases lay outside the gene matches. CDR3 size: 14 residues. From germline, CDR1 is SGHRS and CDR2 YFSETQ. CDR3 sequence: CASSPGTGNTEAFF. The CDR3 DNA reads as TGCGCCAGCAGCCCAGGGACAGGGAACACTGAAGCTTTCTTT.

The V and J genes are TRBV2 and TRBJ1-1, with TRBD1 matching 8 bases. This CDR3 region has 12 residues. The ends lost 6 bases at V and 6 bases at J; junction bases unmatched: 3. CDR1 is SNHLY, CDR2 FYNNEI, per germline. CDR3 amino acids: CASSPRGPEAFF. In DNA form, the CDR3 reads TGTGCCAGCAGCCCCAGGGGGCCTGAAGCTTTCTTT.

The chain joins TRBV5-8 to TRBJ1-2; 7 bases match TRBD1. The J segment lost 4 bases and the V segment lost 2 bases, leaving 8 bases of the junction unmatched. From germline, CDR1 is SGHTS and CDR2 YDEGEE. There are 15 residues in the CDR3. The DNA of the CDR3 is TGTGCCAGCAGCTTAGCTAGGACAGGACCCTATGGCTACACCTTC. It specifies CASSLARTGPYGYTF.

The genes are TRBV28 and TRBJ1-5, with no clear D. Trimming removed 4 bases from V and 3 bases from J, with 4 bases in between. Germline V gene data show CDR1 as MDHEN and CDR2 as SYDVKM. This CDR3 is built from 12 residues. CDR3 DNA: TGTGCCAGCAGTTCCCTCAATCAGCCCCAGCATTTT. This sequence encodes CASSSLNQPQHF.